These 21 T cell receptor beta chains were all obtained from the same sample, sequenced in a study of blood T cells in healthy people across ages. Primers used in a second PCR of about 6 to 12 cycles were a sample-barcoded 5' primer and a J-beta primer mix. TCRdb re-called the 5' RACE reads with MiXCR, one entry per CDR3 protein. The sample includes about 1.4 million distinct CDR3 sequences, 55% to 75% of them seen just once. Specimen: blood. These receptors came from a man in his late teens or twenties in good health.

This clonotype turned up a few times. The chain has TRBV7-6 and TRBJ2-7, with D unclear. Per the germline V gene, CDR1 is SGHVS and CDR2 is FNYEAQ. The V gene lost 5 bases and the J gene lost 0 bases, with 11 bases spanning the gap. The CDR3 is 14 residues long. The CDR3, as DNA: TGTGCCAGCAGCGCCACCATAAACTCCTACGAGCAGTACTTC. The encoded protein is CASSATINSYEQYF. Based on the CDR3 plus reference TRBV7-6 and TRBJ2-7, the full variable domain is GAGVSQSPRYKVTKRGQDVALRCDPISGHVSLYWYRQALGQGPEFLTYFNYEAQQDKSGLPNDRFSAERPEGSISTLTIQRTEQRDSAMYRCASSATINSYEQYFGPGTRLTVT.

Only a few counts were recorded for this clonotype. The CDR3 coding sequence is TGCAGCCCAAAGACGCTCAATGAGCAGTTCTTC. This sequence encodes CSPKTLNEQFF. The gene calls are TRBV20-1 and TRBJ2-1; D is ambiguous. Looked up from germline, CDR1 is DFQATT and CDR2 is SNEGSKA (reference sequence). This CDR3 is 11 amino acids long.

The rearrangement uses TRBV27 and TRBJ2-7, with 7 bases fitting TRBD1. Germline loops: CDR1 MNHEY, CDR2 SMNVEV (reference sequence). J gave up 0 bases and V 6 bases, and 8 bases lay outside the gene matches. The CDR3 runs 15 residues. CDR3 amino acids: CASSDTGAYSYEQYF. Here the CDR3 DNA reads TGTGCCAGCAGCGATACAGGGGCTTACTCCTACGAGCAGTACTTC.

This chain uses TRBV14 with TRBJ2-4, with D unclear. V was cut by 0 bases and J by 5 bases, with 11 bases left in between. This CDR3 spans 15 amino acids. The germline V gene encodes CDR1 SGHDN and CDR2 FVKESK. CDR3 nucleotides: TGTGCCAGCAGCCAAGATGTGGGTGCCCAAAACATTCAGTACTTC. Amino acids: CASSQDVGAQNIQYF.

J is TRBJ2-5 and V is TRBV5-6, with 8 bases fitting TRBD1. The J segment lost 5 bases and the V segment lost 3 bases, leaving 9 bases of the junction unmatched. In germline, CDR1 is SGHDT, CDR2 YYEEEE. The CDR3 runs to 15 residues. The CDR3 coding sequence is TGTGCCAGCAGCTCCATGACAGGGGCGTGGGAGACCCAGTACTTC. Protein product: CASSSMTGAWETQYF.

The CDR3 sequence is CASSFYRGGDTQYF. The CDR3 DNA is TGTGCCAGCAGTTTTTATAGGGGGGGAGATACGCAGTATTTT. The chain is built from TRBV27 and TRBJ2-3; tentatively, D is TRBD2 (7 bases). V shed 3 bases and J shed 5 bases, with 12 bases lying between them. The CDR3 sequence is 14 residues long. Germline V CDR1 and CDR2: MNHEY, SMNVEV (reference sequence).

For the CDR3, the DNA is TGTGCCAGCAGGGGGGGACCGGAACCTTCGACCCAGTACTTC. Translation gives CASRGGPEPSTQYF. The chain uses TRBV11-2 and TRBJ2-5; tentative D call: TRBD2 (6 bases). This CDR3 has 14 amino acids. With 6 bases removed from V and 7 bases from J, the gap between germline ends came to 18 bases. Looked up from germline, CDR1 is SGHAT and CDR2 is FQNNGV.

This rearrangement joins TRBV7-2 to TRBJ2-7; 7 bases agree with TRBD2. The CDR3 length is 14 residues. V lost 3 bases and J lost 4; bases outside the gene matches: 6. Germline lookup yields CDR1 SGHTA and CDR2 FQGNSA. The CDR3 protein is CASSFLGSGYEQYF. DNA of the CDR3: TGTGCCAGCAGCTTCCTCGGTAGCGGGTACGAGCAGTACTTC.

The CDR3 DNA reads as TGTGCCAGCAGCCCTCGAATAGCCCAATGGGGTGAGCAGTTCTTC. Protein product: CASSPRIAQWGEQFF. The chain is built from TRBV12-3 or TRBV12-4 and TRBJ2-1; no clear D gene. The CDR3 runs 15 residues. V lost 6 bases and J lost 9, with 21 bases in between.

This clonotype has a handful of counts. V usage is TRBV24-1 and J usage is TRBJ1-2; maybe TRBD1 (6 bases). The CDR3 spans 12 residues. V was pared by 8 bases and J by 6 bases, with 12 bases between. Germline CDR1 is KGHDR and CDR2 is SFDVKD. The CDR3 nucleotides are TGTGCCACCATCGGGGGACACGATGGCTACACCTTC. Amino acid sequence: CATIGGHDGYTF.

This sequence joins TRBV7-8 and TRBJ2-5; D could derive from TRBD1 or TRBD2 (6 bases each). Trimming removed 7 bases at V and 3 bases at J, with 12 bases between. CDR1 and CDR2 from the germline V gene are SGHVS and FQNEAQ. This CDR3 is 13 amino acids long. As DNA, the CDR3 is TGTGCCAGCAACAGGGACTCCGAAGAGACCCAGTACTTC. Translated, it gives CASNRDSEETQYF.

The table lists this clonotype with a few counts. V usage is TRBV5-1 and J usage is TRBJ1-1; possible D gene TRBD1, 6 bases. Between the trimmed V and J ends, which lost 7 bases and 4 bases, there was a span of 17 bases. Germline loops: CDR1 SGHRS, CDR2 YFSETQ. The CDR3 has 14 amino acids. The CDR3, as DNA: TGCGCCAGCGCTTCCCAGGGGTCGAGCACTGAAGCTTTCTTT. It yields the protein CASASQGSSTEAFF.

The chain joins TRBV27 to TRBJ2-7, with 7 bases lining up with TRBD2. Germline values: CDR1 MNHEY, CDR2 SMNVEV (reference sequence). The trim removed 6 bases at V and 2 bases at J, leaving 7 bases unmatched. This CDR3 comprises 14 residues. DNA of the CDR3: TGTGCCAGCAGAGGCGGGGGAAGGACCTACGAGCAGTACTTC. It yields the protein CASRGGGRTYEQYF.

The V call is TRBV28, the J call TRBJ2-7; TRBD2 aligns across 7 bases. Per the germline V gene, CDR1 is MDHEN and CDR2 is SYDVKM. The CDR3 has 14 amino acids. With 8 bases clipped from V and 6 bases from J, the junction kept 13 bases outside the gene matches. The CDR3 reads CASRHLSGLFEQYF. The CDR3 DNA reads TGTGCCAGCCGCCATCTTAGCGGGCTTTTCGAGCAGTACTTC. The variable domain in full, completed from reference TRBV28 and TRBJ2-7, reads DVKVTQSSRYLVKRTGEKVFLECVQDMDHENMFWYRQDPGLGLRLIYFSYDVKMKEKGDIPEGYSVSREKKERFSLILESASTNQTSMYLCASRHLSGLFEQYFGPGTRLTVT.

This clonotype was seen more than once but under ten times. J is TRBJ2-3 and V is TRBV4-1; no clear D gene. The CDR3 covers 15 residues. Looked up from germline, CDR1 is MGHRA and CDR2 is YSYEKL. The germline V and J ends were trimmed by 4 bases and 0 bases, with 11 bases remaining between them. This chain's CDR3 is CASSPRTMSTDTQYF. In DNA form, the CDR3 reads TGCGCCAGCAGCCCAAGGACGATGAGCACAGATACGCAGTATTTT.

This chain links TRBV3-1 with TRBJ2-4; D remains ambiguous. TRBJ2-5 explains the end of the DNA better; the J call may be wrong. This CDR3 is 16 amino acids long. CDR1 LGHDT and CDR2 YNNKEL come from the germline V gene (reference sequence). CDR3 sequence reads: CASSLTSLNREETQYF. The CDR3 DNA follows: TGTGCCAGCAGCCTCACGTCCCTTAATCGGGAAGAGACCCAGTACTTC.

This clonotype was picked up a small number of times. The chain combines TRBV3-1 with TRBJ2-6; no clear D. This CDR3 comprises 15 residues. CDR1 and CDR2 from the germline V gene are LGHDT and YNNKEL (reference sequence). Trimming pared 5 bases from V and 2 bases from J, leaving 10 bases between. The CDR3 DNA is TGTGCCAGCAGCATATCGGCTCCTGGGGCCAACGTCCTGACTTTC. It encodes CASSISAPGANVLTF.

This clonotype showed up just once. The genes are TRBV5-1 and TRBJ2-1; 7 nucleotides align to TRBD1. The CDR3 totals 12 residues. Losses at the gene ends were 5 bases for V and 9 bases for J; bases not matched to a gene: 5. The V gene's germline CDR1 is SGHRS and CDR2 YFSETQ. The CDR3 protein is CASRFGTAEQFF. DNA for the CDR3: TGCGCCAGCAGATTTGGGACAGCTGAGCAGTTCTTC.

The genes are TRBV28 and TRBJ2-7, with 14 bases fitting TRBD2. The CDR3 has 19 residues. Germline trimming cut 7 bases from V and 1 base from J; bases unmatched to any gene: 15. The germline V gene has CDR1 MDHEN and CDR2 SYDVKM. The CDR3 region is CASTNSAGGLAGDSYEQYF. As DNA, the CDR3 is TGTGCCAGCACTAATTCAGCGGGGGGACTAGCGGGAGATTCCTACGAGCAGTACTTC. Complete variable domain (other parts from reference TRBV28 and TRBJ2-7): DVKVTQSSRYLVKRTGEKVFLECVQDMDHENMFWYRQDPGLGLRLIYFSYDVKMKEKGDIPEGYSVSREKKERFSLILESASTNQTSMYLCASTNSAGGLAGDSYEQYFGPGTRLTVT.

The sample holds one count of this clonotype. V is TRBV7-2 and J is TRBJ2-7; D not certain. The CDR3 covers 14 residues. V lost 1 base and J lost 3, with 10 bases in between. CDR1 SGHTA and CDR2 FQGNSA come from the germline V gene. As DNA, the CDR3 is TGTGCCAGCAGCTTAGTAGTGGTAGGCTACGAGCAGTACTTC. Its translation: CASSLVVVGYEQYF.

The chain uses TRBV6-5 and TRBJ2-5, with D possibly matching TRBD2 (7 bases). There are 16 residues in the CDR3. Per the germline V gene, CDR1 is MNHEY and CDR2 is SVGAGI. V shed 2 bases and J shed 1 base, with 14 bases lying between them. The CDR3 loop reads CASSYKWEGGQETQYF. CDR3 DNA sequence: TGTGCCAGCAGTTACAAATGGGAGGGGGGCCAAGAGACCCAGTACTTC.